The clone carrying this TCR beta chain was found many times. What it binds is unknown. The sample belongs to a study of T cells in Graves' hyperthyroidism and ophthalmopathy. Study-wide findings and caveats: The model identified upcoming ophthalmopathy a median around 6 months ahead of onset.

TCR beta CDR3 sequences were amplified from RNA transcripts. Researchers ran a first-round RT-PCR on the TCR CDR3 using the HTBI primer set. MiXCR, run by TCRdb on the multiplex PCR reads, gives a single entry per CDR3 protein. This sample carries a few hundred thousand distinct CDR3 sequences, about 17% of them seen once, and the ten largest clones take about 50%. This TCR was recovered from a woman aged 55-75 years with Graves' ophthalmopathy. The sample taken for sequencing was blood.

CDR3 amino acids: CSARDGRSSYNSPLHF. DNA of the CDR3: TGCAGTGCTAGAGATGGCCGGAGCTCCTATAATTCACCCCTCCACTTT. The chain employs TRBV20-1 and TRBJ1-6; D gene uncertain. The CDR3 contains 16 residues. The germline V gene has CDR1 DFQATT and CDR2 SNEGSKA (reference sequence). Deletions cut 0 bases from V and 0 bases from J, with 9 bases between.